The clone carrying this TCR beta chain was counted only a few times. Its specificity is not known. These data belong to a study of CD8+CD57+ T cells in acquired aplastic anemia. The study profiled TCR beta VDJ and CDR3 using genomic DNA as template. TCRdb redid the calling of the reads with MiXCR, one entry per CDR3 protein. This sample has just over 40,000 distinct CDR3 sequences, with 63% found just once. All patients picked for sequencing had shown, by flow cytometry, an expansion of CD8+CD57+ cells. At the time of blood sampling, patients had not yet received any therapy. Whole-study results and caveats: The study identified roughly 29 CD8+ CDR3 sequences shared by patients and controls.

Sequencing input: sorted CD4+, CD8+, or CD8+CD57+ T cells (not recorded which) from PBMCs. The receptor was isolated from a human donor with aplastic anemia.

The CDR3 DNA sequence: TGTGCCAGCAGCACCGAAGGACATAGCACAGATACGCAGTATTTT. Translated: CASSTEGHSTDTQYF. This rearrangement joins TRBV11-1 to TRBJ2-3; the D gene is possibly TRBD1 (5 bases). Germline CDR1 and CDR2: SGHAT and FQDESV (reference sequence). V dropped 5 bases and J dropped 0 bases, with 12 bases sitting between them. This CDR3 is built from 15 residues. Using reference TRBV11-1 and TRBJ2-3 for the parts outside the CDR3, the full variable domain is EAEVAQSPRYKITEKSQAVAFWCDPISGHATLYWYRQILGQGPELLVQFQDESVVDDSQLPKDRFSAERLKGVDSTLKIQPAELGDSAMYLCASSTEGHSTDTQYFGPGTRLTVL.